The entry below describes one T cell receptor (beta chain). This clone's antigen is unknown. No much larger clonotype is one base removed from it; base qualities were not supplied. This sample stems from a study of T cell changes during pregnancy in multiple sclerosis (dated by TCRdb to the late 2010s). Turning to the overall study: Changes in the T cell repertoire over the course of pregnancy were examined in this study in women with multiple sclerosis.

Library method: the immunoSEQ multiplex PCR assay. TCRdb retrieved this table from immuneACCESS and kept in-frame rearrangements only. Not all clones are present; in checked studies, unresolved V genes account for under half, and no reason is known for the remainder. This sample is represented by 50,000 to 65,000 clones; around 90% of them were singletons. About 1.8% of the sample rests with the top ten. CDR1 is given as KGHSH and CDR2 as LQKENI, both from the germline V gene. At the junction V is shortened by 2 bases and J by 0 bases, with 13 bases in between. From cysteine to phenylalanine, the CDR3 is 16 amino acids long. Only the CDR3 portion is preserved as DNA: 48 bases, with reading frame beginning at the first base.

This TCR was sampled from a female donor with multiple sclerosis, enrolled in a pregnancy study. Specimen: peripheral blood, collected in the first trimester of pregnancy. The receptor chain draws on TRBV18 and TRBJ1-2, with TRBD1 perhaps the D gene, on 6 matching bases. The sequenced DNA is TGTGCCAGCTCACCAACACAGGGAGAACCTAACTATGGCTACACCTTC. Its protein product is CASSPTQGEPNYGYTF.